The clone carrying this TCR beta chain was observed once. Study processing details: Reference gene primer amplification in the assay estimated nucleated cell counts. Sequencing used immunoSEQ multiplex PCR; TCRdb keeps in-frame clones, though not all of them. That table gives V, J and clone size, and the DNA gave D and trimming. Found here are around 67,000 clones, approximately 90% of them singletons; the top ten hold 8.5%. The data were obtained in a study of blood T cell repertoires in COVID-19. Turning to the study itself: PBMCs, B-cell-depleted T cells, or T cells provided the cDNA or gDNA that made up the material.

CDR3 size: 14 residues. V was pared by 7 bases and J by 4 bases, with 8 bases of the junction left unmatched. CDR1 and CDR2 (germline): SNHLY, FYNNEI. This chain joins TRBV2 and TRBJ1-2, with 8 bases aligning to TRBD1. The sample taken for sequencing was peripheral blood. The TCR was taken from a human donor in a cohort sampled during active COVID-19. CDR3: CASNSRGRSYGYTF. In nucleotides, the CDR3 is TGTGCCAGCAACAGCAGGGGGCGCAGCTATGGCTACACCTTC.